A selection of T cell receptor beta chains follows, all from one sample in a study of T cells after yellow fever vaccination. Each CDR3 protein gets one entry after TCRdb re-called the 5' RACE reads with MiXCR. The sample contains 120,000 or so distinct CDR3 sequences, around 15% of which appear only once. The sample in question was CD8+ T cells sorted from PBMCs, obtained 5 days after the yellow fever booster vaccination. The receptor source for this set is a man aged 18 to 35 who received the YFV17D yellow fever vaccine. Both conserved end residues are trimmed from each CDR3.

V	J	CDR3
TRBV7-6	TRBJ1-4	ASSLAGGGNEKLF
TRBV7-8	TRBJ2-6	ASSLITGLSGGANVLT
TRBV12-3/TRBV12-4	TRBJ2-2	ASNAVGANTGELF
TRBV19	TRBJ1-1	ASPPVGAQNTEAF
TRBV12-3/TRBV12-4	TRBJ1-2	ASSLMARAGYT
TRBV5-4	TRBJ2-5	ASSLEGLAETQY
TRBV7-2	TRBJ2-7	ASSLSGGTSSYEQY
TRBV9	TRBJ2-1	ASSVGWGHNEQF
TRBV3-1	TRBJ2-7	ASSPASGAAYEQY
TRBV27	TRBJ2-1	ASSLGRLAGGHNEQF
TRBV7-2	TRBJ2-3	ASSLRSGGGTDTQY
TRBV27	TRBJ2-7	ASSLTYSHEQY
TRBV9	TRBJ2-5	ASSVWGTGETQY
TRBV18	TRBJ2-4	ASSHLRDRSNIQY
TRBV20-1	TRBJ2-5	SARDSGLAGEQETQY
TRBV5-5	TRBJ1-2	ASSLSDNYGYT
TRBV7-9	TRBJ2-5	ASSPAGAQETQY
TRBV7-2	TRBJ2-2	ASSLGTPGDTGELF
TRBV9	TRBJ2-3	ASRGAMDTQY
TRBV30	TRBJ2-7	AGPGKENEQY
TRBV7-2	TRBJ1-2	ASSLWRSLSYGYT
TRBV12-3/TRBV12-4	TRBJ1-1	ASIGGTEAF
TRBV4-2	TRBJ1-2	ASSQGRQGYGYT
TRBV7-8	TRBJ2-1	ASSPWGGSYNEQF
TRBV6-2/TRBV6-3	TRBJ2-1	ASGQGDEQF
TRBV4-1	TRBJ1-5	ASSHLDQPQH
TRBV3-1	TRBJ2-4	ASSHGPGLAGYQY
TRBV4-1	TRBJ2-3	ASSQEVAGAFRYTDTQY
TRBV7-2	TRBJ2-7	ASSLSPGASYEQY
TRBV19	TRBJ2-2	ASMALGVNTGELF
TRBV5-1	TRBJ2-7	ASSSPYDRGSSYEQY
TRBV12-3/TRBV12-4	TRBJ1-2	ASSLVGVGYGYT
TRBV12-3/TRBV12-4	TRBJ2-7	ASSVQGEAFYEQY
TRBV18	TRBJ2-5	ASSPEQRRSGETQY
TRBV18	TRBJ2-1	ASRPQGSYNEQF
TRBV7-9	TRBJ1-5	ASSLGSSGGNQPQH
TRBV5-6	TRBJ1-4	ASSSGPYLTRQKLF
TRBV12-3/TRBV12-4	TRBJ1-5	ASSAPGGGRMQPQH
TRBV29-1	TRBJ1-2	SVVVTANYGYT
TRBV7-9	TRBJ2-1	ASSGPPGVAGNEQF
TRBV19	TRBJ1-1	ASRLDSLTAF
TRBV7-8	TRBJ1-2	ASSLAEWYSDYGYT
TRBV9	TRBJ2-5	ASSVIGGAETQY
TRBV19	TRBJ1-2	ASSTTHGYT
TRBV5-1	TRBJ2-7	ASSLARQGIPYEQY
TRBV20-1	TRBJ2-3	SAEGLAGGPDTQY
TRBV15	TRBJ2-4	ATSSVNRGVKNIQY
TRBV4-1	TRBJ2-3	ASSPTGLAGGEDTQY
TRBV5-1	TRBJ2-1	ASSTGGLEQF
TRBV24-1	TRBJ2-2	ATSDGTGAHTGELF
TRBV7-3	TRBJ2-1	ASSLPLGQGDNEQF
TRBV15	TRBJ2-1	ATSRGHSNEQF
TRBV6-6	TRBJ1-6	ASTRDFYNSPLH
TRBV7-9	TRBJ2-5	ASSLALWGNNQETQY
TRBV20-1	TRBJ2-7	SAMGQGNFGVYEQY